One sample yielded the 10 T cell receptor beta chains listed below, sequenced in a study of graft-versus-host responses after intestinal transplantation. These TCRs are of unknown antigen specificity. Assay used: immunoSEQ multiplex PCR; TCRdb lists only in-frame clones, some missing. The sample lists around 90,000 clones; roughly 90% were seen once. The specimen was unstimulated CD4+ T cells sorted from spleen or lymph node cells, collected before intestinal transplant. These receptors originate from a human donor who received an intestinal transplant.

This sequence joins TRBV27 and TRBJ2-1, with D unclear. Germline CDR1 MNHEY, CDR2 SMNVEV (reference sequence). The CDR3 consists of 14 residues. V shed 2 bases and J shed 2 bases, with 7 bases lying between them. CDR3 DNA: TGTGCCAGCAGTTTACCCCCCACCTACAATGAGCAGTTCTTC. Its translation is CASSLPPTYNEQFF.

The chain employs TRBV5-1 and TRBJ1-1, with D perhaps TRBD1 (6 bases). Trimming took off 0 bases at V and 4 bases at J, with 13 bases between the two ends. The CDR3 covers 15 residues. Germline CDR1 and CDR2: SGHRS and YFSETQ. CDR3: CASSLETGHPTEAFF. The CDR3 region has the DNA TGCGCCAGCAGCTTGGAGACAGGACACCCCACTGAAGCTTTCTTT.

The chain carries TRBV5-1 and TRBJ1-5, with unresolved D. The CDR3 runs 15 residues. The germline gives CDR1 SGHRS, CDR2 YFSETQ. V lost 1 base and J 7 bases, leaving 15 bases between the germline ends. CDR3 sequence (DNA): TGCGCCAGCAGCTTGAATGACCCTATCAGGCAGCCCCAGCATTTT. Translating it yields CASSLNDPIRQPQHF. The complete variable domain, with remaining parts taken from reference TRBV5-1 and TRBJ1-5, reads KAGVTQTPRYLIKTRGQQVTLSCSPISGHRSVSWYQQTPGQGLQFLFEYFSETQRNKGNFPGRFSGRQFSNSRSEMNVSTLELGDSALYLCASSLNDPIRQPQHFGDGTRLSIL.

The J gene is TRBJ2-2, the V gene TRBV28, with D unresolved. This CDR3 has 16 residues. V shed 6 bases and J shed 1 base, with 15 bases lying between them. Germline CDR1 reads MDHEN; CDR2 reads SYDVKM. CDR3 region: CASSEGTALNTGELFF. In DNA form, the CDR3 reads TGTGCCAGCAGCGAAGGCACCGCGCTGAACACCGGGGAGCTGTTTTTT.

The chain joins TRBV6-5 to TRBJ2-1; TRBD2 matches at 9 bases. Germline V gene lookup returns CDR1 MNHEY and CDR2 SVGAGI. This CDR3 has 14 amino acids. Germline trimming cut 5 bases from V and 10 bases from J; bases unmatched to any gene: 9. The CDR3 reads CASSEGGRATEQFF. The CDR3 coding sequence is TGTGCCAGCAGTGAAGGCGGGAGGGCCACCGAGCAGTTCTTC.

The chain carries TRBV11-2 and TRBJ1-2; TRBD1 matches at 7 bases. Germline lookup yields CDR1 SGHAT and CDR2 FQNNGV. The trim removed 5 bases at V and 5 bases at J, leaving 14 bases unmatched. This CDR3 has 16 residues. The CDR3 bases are TGTGCCAGCAGCCGGGACAGCCCGTCGCCCGGTTATGGCTACACCTTC. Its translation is CASSRDSPSPGYGYTF. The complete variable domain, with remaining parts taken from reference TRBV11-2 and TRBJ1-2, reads EAGVAQSPRYKIIEKRQSVAFWCNPISGHATLYWYQQILGQGPKLLIQFQNNGVVDDSQLPKDRFSAERLKGVDSTLKIQPAKLEDSAVYLCASSRDSPSPGYGYTFGSGTRLTVV.

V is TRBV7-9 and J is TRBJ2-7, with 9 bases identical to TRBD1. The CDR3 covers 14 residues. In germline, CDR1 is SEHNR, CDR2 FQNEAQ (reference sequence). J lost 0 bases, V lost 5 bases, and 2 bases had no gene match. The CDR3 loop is CASSEGQGSYEQYF. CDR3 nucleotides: TGTGCCAGCAGCGAGGGACAGGGCTCCTACGAGCAGTACTTC.

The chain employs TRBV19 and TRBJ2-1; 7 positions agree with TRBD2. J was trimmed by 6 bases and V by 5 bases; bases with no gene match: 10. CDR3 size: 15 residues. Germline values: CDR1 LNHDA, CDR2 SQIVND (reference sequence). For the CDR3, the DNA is TGTGCCAGTAGTGCCCGCGGGAGATGGAGCAATGAGCAGTTCTTC. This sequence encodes CASSARGRWSNEQFF.

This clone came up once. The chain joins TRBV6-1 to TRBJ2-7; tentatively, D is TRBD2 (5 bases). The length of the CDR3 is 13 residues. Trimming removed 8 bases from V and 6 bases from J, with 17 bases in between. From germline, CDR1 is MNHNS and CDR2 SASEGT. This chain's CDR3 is CASDWADGSEQYF. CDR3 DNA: TGTGCCAGCGATTGGGCGGATGGGAGCGAGCAGTACTTC.

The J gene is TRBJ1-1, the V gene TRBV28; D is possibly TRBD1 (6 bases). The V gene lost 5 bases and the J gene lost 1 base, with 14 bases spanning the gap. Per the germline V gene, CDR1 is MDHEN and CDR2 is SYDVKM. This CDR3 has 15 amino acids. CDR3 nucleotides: TGTGCCAGCAGTACTCAAACAGGGCGGAACACTGAAGCTTTCTTT. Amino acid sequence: CASSTQTGRNTEAFF.